The 30 T cell receptor beta chains presented below share a single source sample, sequenced in a study of blood T cell repertoires in COVID-19. Data came from immunoSEQ multiplex PCR; TCRdb stores just in-frame clones and leaves some out. The repertoire consists of roughly 250,000 clones, with approximately 80% occurring once and the leading ten covering under 2%. What was sequenced was peripheral blood. The receptors originated from a woman older than 75 with acute or convalescent COVID-19.

The chain carries TRBV7-2 and TRBJ1-1; D is undetermined. CDR1 and CDR2 (germline): SGHTA, FQGNSA. The CDR3 totals 15 residues. V was shortened by 2 bases and J by 0 bases, with 10 bases between the two germline ends. The CDR3 DNA reads as TGTGCCAGCAGCTTACAGCGGGCAATGAACACTGAAGCTTTCTTT. It translates to CASSLQRAMNTEAFF. The full variable domain, completed using reference TRBV7-2 and TRBJ1-1, is GAGVSQSPSNKVTEKGKDVELRCDPISGHTALYWYRQSLGQGLEFLIYFQGNSAPDKSGLPSDRFSAERTGGSVSTLTIQRTQQEDSAVYLCASSLQRAMNTEAFFGQGTRLTVV.

The V call is TRBV3-1 (or the pseudogene TRBV3-2), the J call TRBJ2-2; 9 bases map to TRBD2. Trimming took 0 bases from V and 3 from J; bases not matched to a gene: 8. The CDR3 runs to 18 residues. Per the germline V gene, CDR1 is LGHDT and CDR2 is YNNKEL (reference sequence). The CDR3 here is CASSQDSSGARYTGELFF. The CDR3, as DNA: TGTGCCAGCAGCCAAGATTCTAGCGGGGCAAGGTACACCGGGGAGCTGTTTTTT.

To note about this clone: Other DNA variants within this sample encode the same CDR3. The chain recombines TRBV28 with TRBJ2-2, with D hard to call. Germline CDR1 MDHEN, CDR2 SYDVKM. This CDR3 has 15 residues. The germline V and J ends were trimmed by 2 bases and 0 bases, with 7 bases remaining between them. The CDR3 DNA is TGTGCCAGCAGTTTAGGCGGAGCGAACACCGGGGAGCTGTTTTTT. Its translation: CASSLGGANTGELFF.

The rearrangement uses TRBV27 and TRBJ1-4, with D possibly TRBD1 on 6 matching bases. Trimming took 5 bases from V and 2 from J, leaving 15 bases between them. The germline V gene encodes CDR1 MNHEY and CDR2 SMNVEV (reference sequence). CDR3 size: 16 residues. CDR3 loop: CASSRSTGKTNEKLFF. In DNA form, the CDR3 reads TGTGCCAGCAGTCGATCCACAGGGAAGACTAATGAAAAACTGTTTTTT.

CDR3 loop: CASSSPRDSAFYEQYF. The CDR3 nucleotides are TGTGCCAGCAGTTCGCCCCGGGACAGTGCCTTCTACGAGCAGTACTTC. The chain carries TRBV28 and TRBJ2-7, with TRBD1 matching over 7 bases. The CDR3 is 16 residues long. V shed 4 bases, J shed 3 bases, and the junction held 12 bases outside the gene matches. Per the germline V gene, CDR1 is MDHEN and CDR2 is SYDVKM.

The V call is TRBV7-9, the J call TRBJ1-1, with D possibly being TRBD1 (6 bases). Per germline, CDR1 SEHNR and CDR2 FQNEAQ (reference sequence). Between the trimmed V and J ends, which lost 5 bases and 4 bases, there was a span of 23 bases. There are 17 residues in the CDR3. CDR3 residues: CASSPPQGRGASTEAFF. In DNA, the CDR3 is TGTGCCAGCAGCCCCCCTCAGGGGCGAGGGGCCTCCACTGAAGCTTTCTTT.

This clone showed up just a few times. The chain recombines TRBV28 with TRBJ1-5; D perhaps matches TRBD1 (5 bases). The germline gives CDR1 MDHEN, CDR2 SYDVKM. The V gene lost 5 bases and the J gene lost 1 base, with 9 bases spanning the gap. The length of the CDR3 is 14 residues. The CDR3 DNA reads TGTGCCAGCAGTAGGACAAACAGCAATCAGCCCCAGCATTTT. Translating it yields CASSRTNSNQPQHF.

The gene calls are TRBV6-2 or TRBV6-3 and TRBJ1-4; tentatively, D is TRBD1 (6 bases). This CDR3 comprises 14 residues. Germline assignment: CDR1 MNHEY and CDR2 SVGEGT. V was pared by 5 bases and J by 0 bases, with 7 bases between. CDR3 DNA: TGTGCCAGCAGTCGACAGGCAACTAATGAAAAACTGTTTTTT. Encoded protein: CASSRQATNEKLFF.

The chain recombines TRBV19 with TRBJ2-1; the D gene is possibly TRBD1 (6 bases). There are 14 residues in the CDR3. Germline CDR1 reads LNHDA; CDR2 reads SQIVND (reference sequence). V shed 3 bases and J shed 9 bases, with 15 bases lying between them. The CDR3 bases are TGTGCCAGTAGTATTATACAGGGTGTAGGTGAGCAGTTCTTC. It translates to CASSIIQGVGEQFF.

The rearrangement joins TRBV7-2 to TRBJ2-7, with 12 bases that match TRBD2. With 0 bases clipped from V and 6 bases from J, the junction kept 3 bases outside the gene matches. This CDR3 contains 15 residues. From germline, CDR1 is SGHTA and CDR2 FQGNSA. The CDR3 DNA sequence: TGTGCCAGCAGCTTAGCGGCTAGCGGGGGGGTCGAGCAGTACTTC. This translates into CASSLAASGGVEQYF.

Note on this clone: Within the sample, other DNA sequences also encode this same CDR3. The chain couples TRBV18 to TRBJ1-3, with 8 bases lining up with TRBD1. V was pared by 2 bases and J by 0 bases, with 6 bases of the junction left unmatched. The CDR3 has 17 amino acids. Germline CDR1 is KGHSH and CDR2 is LQKENI. The CDR3 DNA reads TGTGCCAGCTCACCATCTGGACAGGGCCTCTCTGGAAACACCATATATTTT. Amino acid sequence: CASSPSGQGLSGNTIYF.

Turning to this clone: Other DNA sequences in the sample encode the same CDR3. This chain links TRBV11-2 with TRBJ2-1; D possibly corresponds to TRBD1 (6 bases). This CDR3 comprises 15 residues. Germline-derived CDR1 and CDR2 are SGHAT and FQNNGV. V lost 2 bases, J lost 0 bases, and 8 bases lay in between. The CDR3 region is CASSLQGSSYNEQFF. The CDR3 DNA follows: TGTGCCAGCAGCTTACAGGGGAGCTCCTACAATGAGCAGTTCTTC.

The chain couples TRBV20-1 to TRBJ2-7; 8 nucleotides match TRBD2. Germline CDR1 reads DFQATT; CDR2 reads SNEGSKA (reference sequence). After removal of 3 bases from V and 2 bases from J, the junction contained 6 bases not matched to a gene. This CDR3 has 14 residues. The CDR3 loop is CSASPRGATYEQYF. The DNA of the CDR3 is TGCAGTGCTAGTCCGCGGGGGGCCACCTACGAGCAGTACTTC.

The gene calls are TRBV5-1 and TRBJ2-3, with 8 positions matching TRBD1. CDR1 is SGHRS, CDR2 YFSETQ, per germline. V shed 4 bases, J shed 3 bases, and the junction held 10 bases outside the gene matches. There are 16 residues in the CDR3. CDR3 loop: CASSTMDRAGTDTQYF. The CDR3 coding sequence is TGCGCCAGCAGCACCATGGACAGGGCTGGGACAGATACGCAGTATTTT.

The CDR3 DNA follows: TGTGCCAGTAGTATAGCCAACTCCTACGAGCAGTACTTC. The encoded protein is CASSIANSYEQYF. J is TRBJ2-7 and V is TRBV19, with D uncertain. The V end was cut by 1 base, the J end by 0 bases, with 4 bases between. This CDR3 spans 13 amino acids. Germline V CDR1 and CDR2: LNHDA, SQIVND (reference sequence).

The table lists this clone with a few counts. This chain links TRBV9 with TRBJ1-4; 7 bases match TRBD1. Germline loops: CDR1 SGDLS, CDR2 YYNGEE. The CDR3 consists of 15 residues. V shed 3 bases, J shed 5 bases, and the junction held 7 bases outside the gene matches. The chain's CDR3 is CASSELEGANEKLFF. DNA of the CDR3: TGTGCCAGCAGCGAGTTGGAGGGGGCGAATGAAAAACTGTTTTTT.

V gene TRBV12-3 or TRBV12-4 combines with J gene TRBJ2-7; D gene ambiguous. V was shortened by 5 bases and J by 0 bases, with 5 bases between the two germline ends. The CDR3 is made up of 12 amino acids. The CDR3 region has the DNA TGTGCCAGCAGTCGGAGCTCCTACGAGCAGTACTTC. It translates to CASSRSSYEQYF.

V and J are TRBV6-6 and TRBJ2-5, with D possibly matching TRBD2 (7 bases). V was trimmed by 6 bases and J by 2 bases, leaving 10 bases between them. The CDR3 is 13 amino acids. CDR1 is MNHNY, CDR2 SVGAGI, per germline (reference sequence). The CDR3 sequence: CASRGGAQETQYF. Here the CDR3 DNA reads TGTGCCAGCAGGGGGGGGGCACAAGAGACCCAGTACTTC.

To note about this clone: Germline is not matched at one junction end, which may reflect a read error. The J gene is TRBJ2-3, the V gene TRBV7-8; a possible D gene is TRBD2 (6 bases). The CDR3 sequence is 14 residues long. CDR1 SGHVS and CDR2 FQNEAQ come from the germline V gene. The CDR3 protein is CASSLATSLDTQYF. The CDR3 DNA sequence: TGTGCCAGCAGCCTAGCCACTAGCTTGGATACGCAGTATTTT.

V is TRBV30 and J is TRBJ1-1, with D tentatively TRBD1 (6 bases). The germline V gene has CDR1 GTSNPN and CDR2 SVGIG (reference sequence). The ends were cut back, 4 bases at V and 4 bases at J, with 13 bases in the middle. The CDR3 spans 13 residues. This chain's CDR3 is CAWKYGGATEAFF. The CDR3 DNA reads as TGTGCCTGGAAATACGGGGGGGCCACTGAAGCTTTCTTT.

CDR3 in DNA: TGTGCCACCAGCAGGCAGGGACAGACCGACTATGGCTACACCTTC. Translation gives CATSRQGQTDYGYTF. This chain uses TRBV15 with TRBJ1-2; TRBD1 matches 7 bases. V trimming: 3 bases; J trimming: 3 bases; junction bases outside the gene matches: 7. The CDR3 loop spans 15 amino acids. CDR1 is LNHNV, CDR2 YYDKDF, per germline (reference sequence).

This chain joins TRBV6-5 and TRBJ1-2; 7 nucleotides line up with TRBD1. The CDR3 has 13 amino acids. The V gene end was trimmed by 6 bases and the J gene end by 6 bases; junction bases not matched to a gene: 7. Germline CDR1 MNHEY, CDR2 SVGAGI. The CDR3 spells CASRSDRRHGYTF. As DNA, the CDR3 is TGTGCCAGCAGGTCGGACAGGAGGCATGGCTACACCTTC.

This clone appeared a single time. The rearrangement joins TRBV5-6 to TRBJ2-3; maybe TRBD1 (5 bases). The V gene lost 0 bases and the J gene lost 1 base, with 6 bases spanning the gap. CDR1 is SGHDT, CDR2 YYEEEE, per germline. This CDR3 region has 14 residues. CDR3 sequence: CASSLGQRTDTQYF. CDR3 DNA sequence: TGTGCCAGCAGCTTGGGACAGCGCACAGATACGCAGTATTTT.

The CDR3 nucleotides are TGTGCCAGCAGGCCAGGAGCGGGAACCTACGAGCAGTACTTC. It codes for CASRPGAGTYEQYF. The V and J genes are TRBV28 and TRBJ2-7, with TRBD2 matching over 7 bases. V shed 6 bases and J 2 bases; nucleotides not matched to a gene: 7. Germline V CDR1 and CDR2: MDHEN, SYDVKM. The length of the CDR3 is 14 residues.

The rearrangement uses TRBV15 and TRBJ1-2, with D unresolved. The CDR3 totals 14 residues. Germline lookup yields CDR1 LNHNV and CDR2 YYDKDF (reference sequence). Deletions cut 0 bases from V and 8 bases from J, with 13 bases between. CDR3 residues: CATSRDSKLRGYTF. The DNA of the CDR3 is TGTGCCACCAGCAGAGATTCGAAGTTACGGGGCTACACCTTC.

As concerns this clone: Other DNA sequences in the same sample also yield this CDR3. The V and J genes are TRBV19 and TRBJ2-7; 8 nucleotides line up with TRBD2. Germline CDR1 reads LNHDA; CDR2 reads SQIVND (reference sequence). Unmatched junction bases numbered 6, after V lost 8 bases and J lost 3 bases. The CDR3 is 13 residues long. Written as DNA, the CDR3 is TGTGCCAGTCGCTCGGGAGGGGGCTACGAGCAGTACTTC. Translating it yields CASRSGGGYEQYF.

V usage is TRBV25-1 and J usage is TRBJ1-6; 7 positions match TRBD1. The CDR3 has 14 amino acids. V lost 7 bases to trimming and J lost 6 bases; unmatched junction nucleotides: 6. Per the germline V gene, CDR1 is MGHDK and CDR2 is SYGVNS. In DNA form, the CDR3 reads TGTGCCAGCAACGGAGGACAGGTTAATTCACCCCTCCACTTT. Its protein product is CASNGGQVNSPLHF.

The chain has TRBV7-2 and TRBJ2-3; 16 bases are a match to TRBD2. Germline V gene sequence: CDR1 SGHTA, CDR2 FQGNSA. The trim removed 5 bases at V and 0 bases at J, leaving 5 bases unmatched. The CDR3 extends over 18 amino acids. CDR3 in amino acids: CASSVGLAGGRSTDTQYF. The CDR3 nucleotides are TGTGCCAGCAGCGTGGGACTAGCGGGAGGGCGAAGCACAGATACGCAGTATTTT.

V and J are TRBV6-2 or TRBV6-3 and TRBJ2-1; D is ambiguous. The germline V and J ends were trimmed by 2 bases and 0 bases, with 17 bases remaining between them. This CDR3 comprises 18 residues. CDR1 is MNHEY and CDR2 is SVGEGT in the germline V gene. The CDR3 sequence is CASSYGTAKPFSYNEQFF. The CDR3 DNA is TGTGCCAGCAGTTACGGAACAGCAAAACCCTTCTCCTACAATGAGCAGTTCTTC.

V is TRBV11-2 and J is TRBJ1-3; TRBD1 is a possible D gene (6 bases). V was cut by 5 bases and J by 3 bases, with 11 bases left in between. CDR3 length: 14 residues. CDR1 SGHAT and CDR2 FQNNGV come from the germline V gene. The CDR3 loop is CASSGAGHGNTIYF. The CDR3 DNA reads as TGTGCCAGCAGCGGAGCGGGACATGGAAACACCATATATTTT.